These 18 T cell receptor beta chains came from one sample sequenced in a study of blood T cells in healthy people across ages. Combining a sample-barcoded 5' primer with a J-beta primer mix, a second PCR ran for about 6 to 11 cycles. TCRdb called the 5' RACE reads again in MiXCR, with one record for every CDR3 protein. Of 710,000 or so distinct CDR3 sequences listed, 20% to 25% are singletons. The sequencing sample was made of blood. Receptors were obtained from an older man in good health.

This clonotype was seen only a few times. The chain carries TRBV12-3 or TRBV12-4 and TRBJ2-7; D not resolved. The J call may be wrong; the DNA end is better matched by TRBJ2-5. The CDR3 covers 13 residues. The CDR3: CASSLMAQETQYF. The CDR3 DNA is TGTGCCAGCAGTTTGATGGCCCAAGAGACCCAGTACTTC.

In this sample, this clonotype turned up a few times. The junction does not match germline at one end; this may be a read error. V usage is TRBV5-1 and J usage is TRBJ1-5, with D maybe TRBD1 (6 bases). Germline CDR1 is SGHRS and CDR2 is YFSETQ. This CDR3 has 15 residues. CDR3 nucleotides: TGCGCCAGCAGCCCACAGGGAAATTATAATCGGCCCCAGCATTTT. Amino acids: CASSPQGNYNRPQHF.

This chain connects TRBV7-2 to TRBJ1-1, with 7 bases that match TRBD1. Germline values: CDR1 SGHTA, CDR2 FQGNSA. The CDR3 sequence is 16 residues long. The J segment lost 4 bases and the V segment lost 5 bases, leaving 13 bases of the junction unmatched. The CDR3 bases are TGTGCCAGCAGCGCCCTCCCCCACAGGGGTCGCACTGAAGCTTTCTTT. Its translation: CASSALPHRGRTEAFF.

V is TRBV2 and J is TRBJ2-3; D is possibly TRBD2 (5 bases). The CDR3 runs to 15 residues. Germline loops: CDR1 SNHLY, CDR2 FYNNEI. The V and J ends lost 2 bases and 2 bases respectively, with 11 bases between them. This CDR3 is CASSERPADTDTQYF. CDR3 nucleotide sequence: TGTGCCAGCAGTGAAAGGCCAGCGGACACAGATACGCAGTATTTT.

The chain employs TRBV5-1 and TRBJ1-1; the match to TRBD1 covers 11 bases. Germline trimming cut 4 bases from V and 11 bases from J; bases unmatched to any gene: 10. The CDR3 consists of 14 residues. CDR1 SGHRS and CDR2 YFSETQ come from the germline V gene. The CDR3 region is CASSTGQGASGAFF. CDR3 in DNA: TGCGCCAGCAGCACCGGACAGGGGGCATCTGGGGCTTTCTTT.

Worth noting for this clonotype: This could be a read error, since a much larger clone is one nucleotide away. The CDR3 ends on some other residue instead of the conserved phenylalanine or tryptophan, so this is likely a read error. The rearrangement links TRBV6-6 to TRBJ2-3; TRBD2 agrees at 7 bases. Germline V gene lookup returns CDR1 MNHNY and CDR2 SVGAGI (reference sequence). The junction had 7 bases not matched to a gene; V was cut back by 5 bases and J by 2 bases. The CDR3 extends over 15 amino acids. The CDR3 protein is CASSGDYGSTDTQYL. The CDR3 nucleotides read TGTGCCAGCAGTGGGGACTACGGTTCCACAGATACGCAGTATCTT.

The chain couples TRBV24-1 to TRBJ1-5; no definite D call. The CDR3 runs to 16 residues. Germline loops: CDR1 KGHDR, CDR2 SFDVKD. The V and J ends lost 3 bases and 1 base respectively, with 12 bases between them. Here the CDR3 DNA reads TGTGCCACCAGTGATCCCCGGGCCGGGAGCAATCAGCCCCAGCATTTT. It translates to CATSDPRAGSNQPQHF.

This clonotype was seen more than once but under ten times. This chain links TRBV10-3 with TRBJ1-2, with D unresolved. Germline V gives CDR1 ENHRY, CDR2 SYGVKD. V lost 4 bases to trimming and J lost 4 bases, with 10 bases between them. This CDR3 has 13 amino acids. The CDR3 DNA sequence: TGTGCCATCAGTGGTGGAGGCCCCTATGGCTACACCTTC. It is translated as CAISGGGPYGYTF.

The chain is built from TRBV14 and TRBJ2-1; D ambiguous. This CDR3 has 16 residues. The germline gives CDR1 SGHDN, CDR2 FVKESK. With 1 base removed from V and 0 bases from J, the gap between germline ends came to 10 bases. The CDR3 sequence is CASSQVSGYSYNEQFF. CDR3 bases: TGTGCCAGCAGCCAAGTATCCGGGTACTCCTACAATGAGCAGTTCTTC.

This sequence joins TRBV5-1 and TRBJ2-3, with 7 positions matching TRBD2. Unmatched junction bases numbered 9, after V lost 5 bases and J lost 3 bases. Germline V lookup: CDR1 SGHRS, CDR2 YFSETQ. There are 15 residues in the CDR3. CDR3 protein: CASSPRTRETDTQYF. In DNA form, the CDR3 reads TGCGCCAGCAGTCCTCGGACGCGGGAGACAGATACGCAGTATTTT.

This clonotype came up many times. The chain combines TRBV7-8 with TRBJ1-3, with a tentative D call TRBD1 (5 bases). The V gene's germline CDR1 is SGHVS and CDR2 FQNEAQ. The germline V and J ends were trimmed by 1 base and 0 bases, with 13 bases remaining between them. The CDR3 covers 17 residues. The CDR3 region has the DNA TGTGCCAGCAGCTTAGGGGGCAGTCGGAGCTCTGGAAACACCATATATTTT. Translating gives CASSLGGSRSSGNTIYF.

In its sample, this clonotype was seen many times. This chain uses TRBV12-3 or TRBV12-4 with TRBJ1-5; D is uncertain. CDR3 length equals 14 residues. V lost 5 bases to trimming and J lost 4 bases, with 12 bases between them. In DNA, the CDR3 is TGTGCCAGCAGTCTGGCCGGACGGAATCAGCCCCAGCATTTT. Its translation is CASSLAGRNQPQHF.

The rearrangement joins TRBV20-1 to TRBJ2-3; D not certain. This CDR3 has 15 amino acids. V gave up 0 bases and J gave up 5 bases, with 15 bases separating them. Germline assignment: CDR1 DFQATT and CDR2 SNEGSKA (reference sequence). The CDR3 is CSARDSASLRDTQYF. The CDR3 DNA reads TGCAGTGCTAGAGATTCGGCAAGCTTGCGAGATACGCAGTATTTT.

The rearrangement joins TRBV6-6 to TRBJ1-2, with D tentatively TRBD1 (6 bases). Germline-derived CDR1 and CDR2 are MNHNY and SVGAGI (reference sequence). Trimming cost V 2 bases and J 2 bases, with 9 bases left between them. CDR3 length equals 14 residues. CDR3 sequence reads: CASSYTGGNYGYTF. CDR3 DNA sequence: TGTGCCAGCAGTTACACCGGGGGCAACTATGGCTACACCTTC.

The table lists this clonotype with a few counts. J is TRBJ1-2 and V is TRBV7-9, with TRBD1 matching over 8 bases. The CDR3 is 14 residues long. Germline values: CDR1 SEHNR, CDR2 FQNEAQ (reference sequence). J lost 8 bases, V lost 0 bases, and 5 bases had no gene match. This CDR3 is CASSLAETGDGYTF. CDR3 sequence (DNA): TGTGCCAGCAGCTTAGCGGAGACAGGGGACGGCTACACCTTC.

The V call is TRBV12-3 or TRBV12-4, the J call TRBJ2-5; 8 bases are shared with TRBD2. The junction had 9 bases not matched to a gene; V was cut back by 8 bases and J by 4 bases. The length of the CDR3 is 14 residues. In DNA form, the CDR3 reads TGTGCCAGCGTCCCAGCGGGAGCAGGAGAGACCCAGTACTTC. Protein sequence: CASVPAGAGETQYF.

The CDR3 DNA sequence: TGTGCCAGCAGGACAGGTGACAAGAAGACCCAGTACTTC. Translating gives CASRTGDKKTQYF. The chain couples TRBV28 to TRBJ2-5; the D gene is possibly TRBD1 (6 bases). CDR1 and CDR2 from the germline V gene are MDHEN and SYDVKM. This CDR3 has 13 residues. V lost 6 bases, J lost 6 bases, and 14 bases lay in between.

The V call is TRBV14, the J call TRBJ1-2; 10 nucleotides match TRBD1. The CDR3 has 15 residues. Germline V lookup: CDR1 SGHDN, CDR2 FVKESK. The V segment lost 1 base and the J segment 2 bases; nucleotides outside the gene matches: 1. Here the CDR3 reads CASSQAGQGNYGYTF. As DNA, the CDR3 is TGTGCCAGCAGCCAAGCGGGACAGGGGAACTATGGCTACACCTTC. Drawing the rest from reference TRBV14 and TRBJ1-2, the complete variable domain is EAGVTQFPSHSVIEKGQTVTLRCDPISGHDNLYWYRRVMGKEIKFLLHFVKESKQDESGMPNNRFLAERTGGTYSTLKVQPAELEDSGVYFCASSQAGQGNYGYTFGSGTRLTVV.